This T cell receptor (beta chain) was identified in a study of T cell responses to AZD1222 COVID-19 vaccine. Study findings and constraints: Baseline seropositives among AZD1222 recipients totaled only six. White British donors predominated, females outnumbered males, and clonal diversity was possibly underestimated.

Comment on this clone: What it recognizes is unknown.

Measured with immunoSEQ multiplex PCR; TCRdb has only the in-frame clones, and not every one. This sample has 150,000 to 200,000 clones, with approximately 93% found just once. The CDR3 has 16 amino acids. CDR1 is PRHDT, CDR2 FYEKMQ, per germline (reference sequence). Trimming took off 4 bases at V and 0 bases at J, with 13 bases between the two ends. The sequence was obtained from an adult in good health. This chain joins TRBV13 and TRBJ1-3; maybe TRBD1 (5 bases). The sequencing here drew on peripheral blood, taken on day 0 of AZD1222 vaccination. The CDR3 sequence: CASSSAGGSSGNTIYF. The CDR3 DNA is TGTGCCAGCAGCTCGGCGGGGGGAAGCTCTGGAAACACCATATATTTT.